This T cell receptor beta chain was recovered during a study of cytomegalovirus exposure and HLA in healthy donors (dated 2017 in TCRdb). General notes on the study: According to a later analysis, the 120 or so validation repertoires were produced on the same platform as the roughly 600 repertoires of the first cohort. Besides the first cohort of approximately 710 subjects, a separate validation cohort made up of roughly 120 different subjects was used. The study combined high-throughput TCR immunosequencing, statistical association of individual TCRs with disease status, and machine learning to predict cytomegalovirus infection status. The study aimed to test whether signatures of past pathogen exposure could be identified by cataloging public T cell receptors. Points the paper makes about the study in general: A total of 150 or so TCR beta chains were listed by the study as associated with cytomegalovirus. In a later analysis, TCRs clustered in the first cohort were found to also tend to co-occur in the approximately 120 validation repertoires, with around 94% of cluster scores above 0. The authors suggested that the approach could potentially be extended to other disease states and immunological phenotypes. A later analysis lacked HLA typing for the validation cohort, so it scored co-occurrence in that cohort across all 120 repertoires. A few of the identified cytomegalovirus-associated TCR beta chains were confirmed in vitro to be specific for cytomegalovirus antigens. The classifier was reported to diagnose cytomegalovirus status with high specificity and sensitivity in both the original cohort and the validation cohort. While some public TCRs were present in many individuals, most TCR sequences turned up only very rarely across donors.

The library came from the immunoSEQ multiplex PCR assay. The published analysis was carried out like this. A statistical classification framework was built for diagnosing cytomegalovirus status from the catalog of TCR beta chain sequences. TCRdb took over this immuneACCESS table, retaining in-frame rearrangements with V and J assigned. Such tables are incomplete; in checked studies, under half of the missing clones stem from an unresolved V gene, and the remainder is unexplained. V and J calls and clone size come straight from that table; D and trimming were deduced from the DNA. The sample profile shows roughly 250,000 clones; around 87% of them were found once. The top ten constitute approximately 0.34% of the sample. Points on this clone: Its antigen is currently not known. Base quality data are lacking; no much larger clone is found one base away.

Donors formed part of the validation cohort, which comprised fewer than 150 subjects and was distinct from the first cohort of under 750 subjects. As encoded in the germline V gene, CDR1 is MNHEY while CDR2 is SVGAGI. The CDR3 sequence holds 15 residues, the cysteine and phenylalanine included. Just the 45-base CDR3 DNA is kept, in frame starting at base 1. Germline trimming: 1 base from V, 6 bases from J; junction bases outside gene matches: 6. This clonotype originated in a woman younger than 35 in good health and CMV-seronegative. The chain employs TRBV6-5 and TRBJ2-1; 7 bases in between match TRBD1. Material: PBMCs. The CDR3 sequence is CASSYWDSPSNEQFF. The sequence in DNA is TGTGCCAGCAGTTACTGGGACAGCCCCTCCAATGAGCAGTTCTTC.